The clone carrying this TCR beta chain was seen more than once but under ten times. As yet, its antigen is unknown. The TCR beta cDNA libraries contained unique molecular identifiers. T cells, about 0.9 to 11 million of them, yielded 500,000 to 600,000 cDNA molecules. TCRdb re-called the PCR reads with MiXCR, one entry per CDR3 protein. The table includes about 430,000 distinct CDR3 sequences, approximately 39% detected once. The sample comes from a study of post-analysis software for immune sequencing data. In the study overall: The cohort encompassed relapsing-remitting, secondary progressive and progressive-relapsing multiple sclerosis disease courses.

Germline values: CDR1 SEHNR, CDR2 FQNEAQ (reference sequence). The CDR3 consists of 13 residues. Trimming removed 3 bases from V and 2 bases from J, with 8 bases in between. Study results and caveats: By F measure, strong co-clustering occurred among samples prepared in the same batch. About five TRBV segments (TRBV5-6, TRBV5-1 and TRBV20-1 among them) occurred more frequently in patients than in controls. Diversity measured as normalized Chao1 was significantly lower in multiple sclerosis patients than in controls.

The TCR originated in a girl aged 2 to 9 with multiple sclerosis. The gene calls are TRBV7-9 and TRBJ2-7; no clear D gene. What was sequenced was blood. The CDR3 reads CASSFGSAYEQYF. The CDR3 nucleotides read TGTGCCAGCAGCTTCGGTTCCGCCTACGAGCAGTACTTC.